These 32 T cell receptor beta chains came from one sample sequenced in a study of T cells in localized non-small cell lung cancer. Assay: immunoSEQ multiplex PCR; the TCRdb copy retains only in-frame clones and omits some. This table holds fewer than 50,000 clones, about 83% found once. This specimen consisted of PBMCs, obtained before any cancer treatment. Receptor source: a man aged 35-75 years with stage II lung adenocarcinoma.

This clone was found once. The V call is TRBV19, the J call TRBJ2-1; TRBD2 agrees at 13 bases. With 5 bases clipped from V and 1 base from J, the junction kept 8 bases outside the gene matches. Germline CDR1 LNHDA, CDR2 SQIVND (reference sequence). This CDR3 is built from 18 residues. CDR3 sequence (DNA): TGTGCCAGTAGTGGGGGGACTAGCGGGGTATCTTCCTACAATGAGCAGTTCTTC. As protein: CASSGGTSGVSSYNEQFF.

The gene calls are TRBV7-2 and TRBJ1-2; TRBD1 is a possible D gene (6 bases). Germline CDR1 SGHTA, CDR2 FQGNSA. The CDR3 contains 16 residues. V was shortened by 6 bases and J by 2 bases, with 19 bases between the two germline ends. Here the CDR3 reads CASRSDRTISNYGYTF. CDR3 DNA: TGTGCCAGCAGGAGTGACAGGACGATTTCAAACTATGGCTACACCTTC.

The chain carries TRBV7-9 and TRBJ1-1; 7 nucleotides line up with TRBD1. This CDR3 region has 15 residues. Per the germline V gene, CDR1 is SEHNR and CDR2 is FQNEAQ (reference sequence). V was pared by 4 bases and J by 5 bases, with 10 bases of the junction left unmatched. The CDR3 sequence is CASSSQTGRQTEAFF. CDR3 coding DNA: TGTGCCAGCAGCTCCCAGACAGGGAGGCAAACTGAAGCTTTCTTT.

This clone was found once. The chain joins TRBV27 to TRBJ2-6; D is uncertain. This CDR3 is 15 amino acids long. V lost 6 bases and J 0 bases, leaving 9 bases between the germline ends. The germline V gene encodes CDR1 MNHEY and CDR2 SMNVEV (reference sequence). The CDR3 coding sequence is TGTGCCAGCAGAAATCCAAGCTCTGGGGCCAACGTCCTGACTTTC. It codes for CASRNPSSGANVLTF. The variable domain in full, with the rest retrieved from reference TRBV27 and TRBJ2-6, is EAQVTQNPRYLITVTGKKLTVTCSQNMNHEYMSWYRQDPGLGLRQIYYSMNVEVTDKGDVPEGYKVSRKEKRNFPLILESPSPNQTSLYFCASRNPSSGANVLTFGAGSRLTVL.

This chain uses TRBV7-2 with TRBJ1-5; 9 bases align to TRBD1. The CDR3 sequence is 15 residues long. J was trimmed by 7 bases and V by 5 bases; bases with no gene match: 9. The germline CDR1 and CDR2 sequences are SGHTA and FQGNSA. CDR3 in amino acids: CASSAGTGRDQPQHF. Written as DNA, the CDR3 is TGTGCCAGCAGCGCCGGGACAGGGAGGGACCAGCCCCAGCATTTT.

The gene calls are TRBV4-2 and TRBJ2-1; D might be TRBD2 (7 bases). V lost 4 bases and J lost 9, with 19 bases in between. Germline V gene sequence: CDR1 LGHNA, CDR2 YNFKEQ. There are 15 residues in the CDR3. The CDR3 nucleotides are TGTGCCAGCAGCCTGGATGCCGGGGGGCTAGGTGAGCAGTTCTTC. Amino acids: CASSLDAGGLGEQFF.

The V gene is TRBV11-2, the J gene TRBJ2-7; D possibly matches TRBD1 or TRBD2 (5 bases each). This CDR3 region has 15 residues. Germline loops: CDR1 SGHAT, CDR2 FQNNGV. V gave up 2 bases and J gave up 4 bases, with 15 bases separating them. The CDR3 sequence is CASSLLGTSQYEQYF. CDR3 DNA: TGTGCCAGCAGCTTACTTGGGACCTCCCAATACGAGCAGTACTTC. The whole variable domain, remainder taken from reference TRBV11-2 and TRBJ2-7, is EAGVAQSPRYKIIEKRQSVAFWCNPISGHATLYWYQQILGQGPKLLIQFQNNGVVDDSQLPKDRFSAERLKGVDSTLKIQPAKLEDSAVYLCASSLLGTSQYEQYFGPGTRLTVT.

This clone was detected a few times. The V and J genes are TRBV27 and TRBJ1-5; 8 nucleotides line up with TRBD1. This CDR3 is built from 14 residues. The V segment lost 3 bases and the J segment 7 bases; nucleotides outside the gene matches: 5. In germline, CDR1 is MNHEY, CDR2 SMNVEV (reference sequence). CDR3 coding DNA: TGTGCCAGCAGTTTGTACAGGGGGGGGCAGCCCCAGCATTTT. It encodes CASSLYRGGQPQHF.

The chain carries TRBV10-3 and TRBJ2-1; 7 bases map to TRBD2. Germline CDR1 reads ENHRY; CDR2 reads SYGVKD. This CDR3 has 16 amino acids. V was pared by 2 bases and J by 8 bases, with 12 bases of the junction left unmatched. The DNA of the CDR3 is TGTGCCATCAGTGAGAGCCCAGCGGGAACCTCTGATGAGCAGTTCTTC. It codes for CAISESPAGTSDEQFF.

The rearrangement joins TRBV7-8 to TRBJ2-5, with 8 bases fitting TRBD1. This CDR3 region has 14 residues. Germline V gene lookup returns CDR1 SGHVS and CDR2 FQNEAQ. Germline trimming cut 5 bases from V and 4 bases from J; bases unmatched to any gene: 6. Here the CDR3 DNA reads TGTGCCAGCAGCGGCAGGGGGCGCGGAGAGACCCAGTACTTC. This translates into CASSGRGRGETQYF.

The V call is TRBV5-1, the J call TRBJ2-7; TRBD1 is a possible D gene (6 bases). V dropped 0 bases and J dropped 1 base, with 8 bases sitting between them. The germline V gene encodes CDR1 SGHRS and CDR2 YFSETQ. The length of the CDR3 is 14 residues. The CDR3 here is CASSLGDNSYEQYF. DNA for the CDR3: TGCGCCAGCAGCTTGGGGGACAATTCCTACGAGCAGTACTTC.

V usage is TRBV5-1 and J usage is TRBJ1-2, with TRBD1 matching 8 bases. CDR3 length: 17 amino acids. Germline values: CDR1 SGHRS, CDR2 YFSETQ. The J segment lost 1 base and the V segment lost 1 base, leaving 9 bases of the junction unmatched. CDR3 protein: CASSLSPDRALNYGYTF. CDR3 in DNA: TGCGCCAGCAGCTTGTCCCCGGACAGGGCACTTAACTATGGCTACACCTTC.

V gene TRBV15 combines with J gene TRBJ2-1; tentative D call: TRBD1 (6 bases). V lost 1 base to trimming and J lost 7 bases, with 14 bases between them. This CDR3 region has 15 residues. The germline CDR1 and CDR2 sequences are LNHNV and YYDKDF (reference sequence). The CDR3, as DNA: TGTGCCACCAGCAGAGTGCCCGGGACATTTAATGAGCAGTTCTTC. It codes for CATSRVPGTFNEQFF.

This clone has just a few counts. One end of the junction is discordant with germline, which a read error may explain. This rearrangement joins TRBV5-4 to TRBJ1-2, with unresolved D. The CDR3 is 11 residues long. Germline CDR1 reads SGHNT; CDR2 reads YYREEE (reference sequence). The CDR3 spells CASSLGGETSF. The CDR3, as DNA: TGTGCCAGCAGCTTAGGCGGGGAGACGTCCTTC.

This clone has a single count. The CDR3 nucleotides read TGTGCCAGCAGTGAAGGACAGCTTCTCAATCAGCCCCAGCATTTT. Residues: CASSEGQLLNQPQHF. The chain couples TRBV6-1 to TRBJ1-5; the D gene is possibly TRBD1 (5 bases). Germline V lookup: CDR1 MNHNS, CDR2 SASEGT. The V gene lost 1 base and the J gene lost 3 bases, with 10 bases spanning the gap. CDR3 length equals 15 residues.

The chain combines TRBV19 with TRBJ2-1, with D perhaps matching TRBD2 (6 bases). The CDR3 length is 14 residues. V shed 10 bases and J shed 2 bases, with 15 bases lying between them. Germline V gene sequence: CDR1 LNHDA, CDR2 SQIVND (reference sequence). Here the CDR3 reads CATRGSGPYNEQFF. CDR3 nucleotide sequence: TGTGCCACCCGGGGGTCTGGTCCCTACAATGAGCAGTTCTTC. The whole variable domain, remainder taken from reference TRBV19 and TRBJ2-1, is DGGITQSPKYLFRKEGQNVTLSCEQNLNHDAMYWYRQDPGQGLRLIYYSQIVNDFQKGDIAEGYSVSREKKESFPLTVTSAQKNPTAFYLCATRGSGPYNEQFFGPGTRLTVL.

The chain couples TRBV7-2 to TRBJ1-6; D remains unclear. V was cut by 3 bases and J by 6 bases, with 15 bases left in between. Germline values: CDR1 SGHTA, CDR2 FQGNSA. The CDR3 extends over 16 amino acids. The CDR3 protein is CASSFATTQANSPLHF. DNA of the CDR3: TGTGCCAGCAGCTTCGCTACGACTCAGGCTAATTCACCCCTCCACTTT.

V and J are TRBV5-6 and TRBJ1-2; D is ambiguous. Trimming stripped 0 bases from V and 3 bases from J, with 9 bases between. CDR1 and CDR2 from the germline V gene are SGHDT and YYEEEE. The CDR3 spans 14 residues. The CDR3 DNA reads as TGTGCCAGCAGCTTGGTTGCAGGCTACTATGGCTACACCTTC. This gives the protein CASSLVAGYYGYTF.

The chain carries TRBV5-1 and TRBJ2-1; TRBD1 might be the D (6 bases). Per germline, CDR1 SGHRS and CDR2 YFSETQ. The CDR3 loop spans 18 amino acids. Trimming cost V 0 bases and J 0 bases, with 16 bases left between them. CDR3 sequence: CASSLAVQGLSSYNEQFF. The CDR3, as DNA: TGCGCCAGCAGCTTGGCGGTACAGGGCCTAAGCTCCTACAATGAGCAGTTCTTC.

The CDR3 DNA follows: TGCGCCAGCAGTGAGACGGGACAGGCCTACGAGCAGTACTTC. Translated, it gives CASSETGQAYEQYF. The chain links TRBV10-2 to TRBJ2-7; 8 bases agree with TRBD1. V lost 2 bases and J lost 2; bases outside the gene matches: 2. In germline, CDR1 is WSHSY, CDR2 SAAADI. The CDR3 totals 14 residues.

The V and J genes are TRBV7-9 and TRBJ1-1, with D maybe TRBD1 (5 bases). There are 13 residues in the CDR3. The V gene lost 4 bases and the J gene lost 1 base, with 7 bases spanning the gap. Per the germline V gene, CDR1 is SEHNR and CDR2 is FQNEAQ (reference sequence). The DNA for the CDR3 is TGTGCCAGCAGCTCGGGACCGAACACTGAAGCTTTCTTT. It codes for CASSSGPNTEAFF.

V and J are TRBV4-1 and TRBJ2-3; 9 bases agree with TRBD2. The junction had 7 bases not matched to a gene; V was cut back by 5 bases and J by 4 bases. Germline values: CDR1 MGHRA, CDR2 YSYEKL. This CDR3 is built from 15 residues. The CDR3 DNA follows: TGCGCCAGCAGCAGTAGCGGGAGAGGGTCAGATACGCAGTATTTT. Amino acid sequence: CASSSSGRGSDTQYF.

The V call is TRBV7-2, the J call TRBJ2-1; D uncertain. The germline gives CDR1 SGHTA, CDR2 FQGNSA. V was clipped by 1 base and J by 9 bases, with 7 bases between them. The CDR3 covers 12 residues. Here the CDR3 reads CASSLDWGEQFF. The CDR3 region has the DNA TGTGCCAGCAGCTTAGACTGGGGTGAGCAGTTCTTC.

The genes are TRBV6-5 and TRBJ2-2, with 7 bases identical to TRBD1. J gave up 2 bases and V 4 bases, and 1 base lay outside the gene matches. Germline V lookup: CDR1 MNHEY, CDR2 SVGAGI. The CDR3 extends over 14 amino acids. The CDR3 sequence: CASSWDRNTGELFF. Written as DNA, the CDR3 is TGTGCCAGCAGTTGGGACAGAAACACCGGGGAGCTGTTTTTT.

V is TRBV27 and J is TRBJ2-1; D might be TRBD2 (5 bases). V shed 0 bases and J shed 5 bases, with 20 bases lying between them. The CDR3 consists of 18 residues. Germline loops: CDR1 MNHEY, CDR2 SMNVEV (reference sequence). DNA for the CDR3: TGTGCCAGCAGTTTATCGTTCATAAGAGGGCGGATCCACAATGAGCAGTTCTTC. It codes for CASSLSFIRGRIHNEQFF.

The genes are TRBV6-1 and TRBJ1-1; no clear D. The V end was cut by 9 bases, the J end by 4 bases, with 12 bases between. Germline CDR1 MNHNS, CDR2 SASEGT. This CDR3 has 12 amino acids. The CDR3 here is CASDSVGTEAFF. Here the CDR3 DNA reads TGTGCCAGTGACTCGGTAGGCACTGAAGCTTTCTTT.

About this clone itself: At one end the junction does not follow the germline gene, possibly because of a read error. The chain joins TRBV18 to TRBJ2-1; D is unresolved. This CDR3 comprises 8 residues. The germline V gene encodes CDR1 KGHSH and CDR2 LQKENI. The CDR3 DNA follows: TGTGCCAGCTCAGGGGTTATCTTC. As protein: CASSGVIF.

This chain links TRBV7-9 with TRBJ1-4; no clear D. This CDR3 is built from 11 residues. Per the germline V gene, CDR1 is SEHNR and CDR2 is FQNEAQ (reference sequence). Trimming pared 6 bases from V and 7 bases from J, leaving 6 bases between. CDR3 protein: CASSNAEKLFF. The DNA of the CDR3 is TGTGCCAGCAGTAACGCTGAAAAACTGTTTTTT.

This chain links TRBV7-6 with TRBJ2-6, with D maybe TRBD2 (5 bases). With 3 bases removed from V and 4 bases from J, the gap between germline ends came to 10 bases. Per germline, CDR1 SGHVS and CDR2 FNYEAQ. The CDR3 totals 15 residues. CDR3 loop: CASSFGGSGANVLTF. The CDR3 DNA is TGTGCCAGCAGCTTCGGAGGTTCGGGGGCCAACGTCCTGACTTTC.

This chain links TRBV30 with TRBJ2-5; 8 nucleotides align to TRBD2. The germline gives CDR1 GTSNPN, CDR2 SVGIG (reference sequence). The length of the CDR3 is 16 residues. The trim removed 8 bases at V and 2 bases at J, leaving 16 bases unmatched. The CDR3 is CASLSSVAGKQETQYF. The CDR3 DNA follows: TGTGCCAGCCTGTCTAGCGTAGCGGGAAAGCAAGAGACCCAGTACTTC.

J is TRBJ1-2 and V is TRBV9, with 9 bases aligning to TRBD1. Trimming took 0 bases from V and 1 from J; bases not matched to a gene: 7. The germline V gene encodes CDR1 SGDLS and CDR2 YYNGEE. CDR3 length: 17 residues. CDR3 DNA sequence: TGTGCCAGCAGCGTAGAGGGACAGGGTATGCGTAACTATGGCTACACCTTC. Residues: CASSVEGQGMRNYGYTF.

This clone was recorded once. The chain recombines TRBV7-1 with TRBJ1-5, with D perhaps TRBD1 (6 bases). TRBV7-1 is flagged as an ORF with uncertain function. The CDR3 extends over 14 amino acids. V lost 6 bases, J lost 4 bases, and 13 bases lay in between. The CDR3 spells CASSWDTYNQPQHF. The CDR3, as DNA: TGTGCCAGCAGTTGGGACACTTATAATCAGCCCCAGCATTTT.